The source of this T cell receptor (beta chain) is a study of T cells of healthy individuals. TCRdb ran MiXCR on the 5' RACE reads and lists one entry per CDR3 protein. This sample has some 69,000 distinct CDR3 sequences, with 16% found just once. CDR3 length: 15 residues. The germline V gene encodes CDR1 DFQATT and CDR2 SNEGSKA (reference sequence). Trimming took off 3 bases at V and 3 bases at J, with 15 bases between the two ends. The source is a human donor in good health. The V and J genes are TRBV20-1 and TRBJ2-1; D may be TRBD1 or TRBD2 (5 bases each). The CDR3 region is CSASGGGLYYNEQFF. The CDR3 coding sequence is TGCAGTGCTAGTGGGGGTGGCCTTTACTACAATGAGCAGTTCTTC.